This T cell receptor beta chain was found in a study of T-cell reconstitution after alpha-beta-depleted transplantation in children. With 1 base removed from V and 0 bases from J, the gap between germline ends came to 7 bases. CDR1 and CDR2 from the germline V gene are SEHNR and FQNEAQ (reference sequence). The CDR3 contains 15 residues. This clonotype has a count of ten or more. The TCRbeta library was prepared with unique molecular identifiers. TCRdb called the PCR reads again in MiXCR, with one record for every CDR3 protein. The table shows 90,000 to 130,000 distinct CDR3 sequences, with about a tenth occurring only once.

The TCR sequence derives from a human donor who donated a stem cell graft to a child with acute lymphoblastic leukemia. This chain joins TRBV7-9 and TRBJ1-5, with unresolved D. The sample here was PBMCs from the stem cell graft donor, taken from the stem cell graft. CDR3 nucleotides: TGTGCCAGCAGCTTAGGCAGCTATAGCAATCAGCCCCAGCATTTT. Protein sequence: CASSLGSYSNQPQHF.